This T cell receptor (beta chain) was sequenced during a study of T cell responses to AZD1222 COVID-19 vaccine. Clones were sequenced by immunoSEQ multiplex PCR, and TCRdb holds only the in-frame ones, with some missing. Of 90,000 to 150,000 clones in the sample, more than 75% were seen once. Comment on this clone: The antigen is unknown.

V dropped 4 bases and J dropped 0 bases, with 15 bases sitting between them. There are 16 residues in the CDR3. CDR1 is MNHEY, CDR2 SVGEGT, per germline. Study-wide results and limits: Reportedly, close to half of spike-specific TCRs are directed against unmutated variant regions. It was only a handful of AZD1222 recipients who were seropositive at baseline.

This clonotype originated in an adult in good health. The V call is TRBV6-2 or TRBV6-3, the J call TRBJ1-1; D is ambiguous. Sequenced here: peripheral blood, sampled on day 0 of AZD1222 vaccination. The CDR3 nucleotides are TGTGCCAGCAGTTCTGAATCTCCATACCTGAACACTGAAGCTTTCTTT. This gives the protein CASSSESPYLNTEAFF.